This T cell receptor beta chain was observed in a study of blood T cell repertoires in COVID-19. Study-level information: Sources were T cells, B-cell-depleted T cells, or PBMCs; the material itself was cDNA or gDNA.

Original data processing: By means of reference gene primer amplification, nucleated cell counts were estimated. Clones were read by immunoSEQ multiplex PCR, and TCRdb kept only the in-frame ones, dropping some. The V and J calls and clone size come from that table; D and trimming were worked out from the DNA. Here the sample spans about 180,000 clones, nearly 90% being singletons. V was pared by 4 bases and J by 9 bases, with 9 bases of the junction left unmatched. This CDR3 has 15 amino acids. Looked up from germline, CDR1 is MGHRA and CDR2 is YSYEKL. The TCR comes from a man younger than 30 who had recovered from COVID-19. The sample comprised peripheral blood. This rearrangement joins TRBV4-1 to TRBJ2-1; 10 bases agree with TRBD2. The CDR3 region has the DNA TGCGCCAGCAGCCCAAGCGGGAGGGCATTAGGTGAGCAGTTCTTC. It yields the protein CASSPSGRALGEQFF.